What follows are 18 T cell receptor beta chains derived from one specimen sequenced in a study of T cell repertoires in cytomegalovirus infection. TCRdb passed the reads through MiXCR, listing each CDR3 protein once. The sample has 250,000 to 350,000 distinct CDR3 sequences, about 25% seen once. The sample consisted of PBMCs. These receptors were taken from a human donor in good health (CMV status not recorded). Some clones in this sample may be carry-over from other donors' samples.

The chain uses TRBV6-2 or TRBV6-3 and TRBJ2-1, with no clear D. The CDR3 extends over 11 amino acids. CDR1 is MNHEY and CDR2 is SVGEGT in the germline V gene. Trimming left V 6 bases short and J 8 bases short, with 8 bases between. CDR3 nucleotides: TGTGCCAGCAGAACCTTATATGAGCAGTTCTTC. It codes for CASRTLYEQFF.

This clonotype was found a few times. This chain connects TRBV29-1 to TRBJ2-5; TRBD2 matches 7 bases. The CDR3 consists of 15 residues. Trimming cost V 4 bases and J 5 bases; bases outside gene matches: 13. The germline V gene has CDR1 SQVTM and CDR2 ANQGSEA. The CDR3 sequence: CSVGAGERPVETQYF. CDR3 sequence (DNA): TGCAGCGTTGGGGCGGGAGAGAGGCCGGTTGAGACCCAGTACTTC. The full variable domain, in which reference TRBV29-1 and TRBJ2-5 provide the parts outside the CDR3, is SAVISQKPSRDICQRGTSLTIQCQVDSQVTMMFWYRQQPGQSLTLIATANQGSEATYESGFVIDKFPISRPNLTFSTLTVSNMSPEDSSIYLCSVGAGERPVETQYFGPGTRLLVL.

The chain recombines TRBV28 with TRBJ2-7; maybe TRBD1 (5 bases). CDR1 and CDR2 (germline): MDHEN, SYDVKM. The CDR3 is 14 residues long. Trimming removed 5 bases from V and 1 base from J, with 12 bases in between. CDR3 amino acids: CASSTRTSSYEQYF. As DNA, the CDR3 is TGTGCCAGCAGTACCAGGACATCTTCCTACGAGCAGTACTTC.

The chain links TRBV19 to TRBJ2-1; 8 bases fit TRBD1. Per germline, CDR1 LNHDA and CDR2 SQIVND (reference sequence). V shed 3 bases and J 7 bases; nucleotides not matched to a gene: 14. This CDR3 has 17 amino acids. This CDR3 reads CASSISHWSRGLNEQFF. The CDR3 DNA is TGTGCCAGTAGTATCTCCCATTGGAGCAGGGGGCTTAATGAGCAGTTCTTC.

This clonotype was detected a few times. The V gene is TRBV7-6, the J gene TRBJ2-1, with D perhaps being TRBD1 or TRBD2 (5 bases each). With 4 bases removed from V and 10 bases from J, the gap between germline ends came to 14 bases. Germline V gene lookup returns CDR1 SGHVS and CDR2 FNYEAQ. This CDR3 contains 13 residues. This chain's CDR3 is CASSSDPRGEQFF. CDR3 DNA sequence: TGTGCCAGCAGCTCGGACCCCCGGGGCGAGCAGTTCTTC. The whole variable domain, remainder taken from reference TRBV7-6 and TRBJ2-1, is GAGVSQSPRYKVTKRGQDVALRCDPISGHVSLYWYRQALGQGPEFLTYFNYEAQQDKSGLPNDRFSAERPEGSISTLTIQRTEQRDSAMYRCASSSDPRGEQFFGPGTRLTVL.

This clonotype has ten or more counts. The chain links TRBV29-1 to TRBJ1-2; D call uncertain. CDR3 length equals 12 residues. In germline, CDR1 is SQVTM, CDR2 ANQGSEA. Trimming cost V 4 bases and J 4 bases, with 10 bases left between them. The CDR3 spells CSVVWDLYGYTF. DNA for the CDR3: TGCAGCGTTGTTTGGGATCTCTATGGCTACACCTTC.

The J gene is TRBJ2-1, the V gene TRBV30; D uncertain. This CDR3 has 11 residues. V was cut by 5 bases and J by 2 bases, with 4 bases left in between. Germline V gene lookup returns CDR1 GTSNPN and CDR2 SVGIG (reference sequence). The CDR3 reads CAWDTYNEQFF. CDR3 in DNA: TGTGCCTGGGACACCTACAATGAGCAGTTCTTC.

Many counts were recorded for this clonotype. V usage is TRBV28 and J usage is TRBJ2-7; D remains unclear. The CDR3 spans 13 residues. Per the germline V gene, CDR1 is MDHEN and CDR2 is SYDVKM. V lost 6 bases to trimming and J lost 3 bases, with 12 bases between them. The CDR3 coding sequence is TGTGCCAGCAGGATTACGACGGACTACGAGCAGTACTTC. This translates into CASRITTDYEQYF.

Only a few counts were recorded for this clonotype. J is TRBJ2-7 and V is TRBV28; D may correspond to TRBD1 or TRBD2 (5 bases each). The germline CDR1 and CDR2 sequences are MDHEN and SYDVKM. The CDR3 has 14 residues. V was cut by 7 bases and J by 3 bases, with 16 bases left in between. The DNA for the CDR3 is TGTGCCAGCAACCTCCAGGTGGGGGACTACGAGCAGTACTTC. This gives the protein CASNLQVGDYEQYF.

Note on this clonotype: This may come from a read error, since a much larger clone is one base off. V gene TRBV29-1 combines with J gene TRBJ2-5; D possibly corresponds to TRBD2 (6 bases). CDR3 size: 13 residues. The germline V gene encodes CDR1 SQVTM and CDR2 ANQGSEA. CDR3 bases: TGCGGCCTCGCTTTTGGGGGGTTGGAGACCCAGTACTTC. Translation: CGLAFGGLETQYF.

The chain is built from TRBV29-1 and TRBJ1-1, with 9 bases identical to TRBD1. The CDR3 has 13 residues. Germline assignment: CDR1 SQVTM and CDR2 ANQGSEA. Trimming cost V 7 bases and J 4 bases; bases outside gene matches: 7. The CDR3 nucleotides are TGCAGCGGCGGACAGGGGTCCCGCACTGAAGCTTTCTTT. Amino acids: CSGGQGSRTEAFF.

This clonotype was detected many times. The chain uses TRBV12-3 or TRBV12-4 and TRBJ2-1, with D unresolved. The CDR3 extends over 13 amino acids. Trimming removed 2 bases at V and 0 bases at J, with 2 bases between. The CDR3 spells CASSLYSYNEQFF. CDR3 sequence (DNA): TGTGCCAGCAGTTTATACTCCTACAATGAGCAGTTCTTC.

This clonotype was counted many times. CDR3 nucleotides: TGTGCCAGCAGTGAATATGGGGGGAGTTGGAATGAGCAGTTCTTC. It yields the protein CASSEYGGSWNEQFF. V is TRBV25-1 and J is TRBJ2-1; the D gene is possibly TRBD2 (6 bases). The V end lost 0 bases, the J end lost 7 bases, and 13 bases lay between the germline ends. The CDR3 totals 15 residues. The germline CDR1 and CDR2 sequences are MGHDK and SYGVNS.

This clonotype was recorded a few times. The chain links TRBV7-2 to TRBJ1-2; D is unresolved. Trimming removed 5 bases at V and 3 bases at J, with 13 bases between. The V gene's germline CDR1 is SGHTA and CDR2 FQGNSA. The CDR3 is made up of 14 amino acids. CDR3 nucleotide sequence: TGTGCCAGCAGCCCCAGCGGGGAGTACTATGGCTACACCTTC. Its translation: CASSPSGEYYGYTF.

The rearrangement links TRBV29-1 to TRBJ1-3, with D maybe TRBD1 (5 bases). With 7 bases removed from V and 0 bases from J, the gap between germline ends came to 13 bases. Germline values: CDR1 SQVTM, CDR2 ANQGSEA. This CDR3 is 14 amino acids long. In DNA, the CDR3 is TGCAGCGCACAGAGGGGTACCTCTGGAAACACCATATATTTT. Its protein is CSAQRGTSGNTIYF.

This chain joins TRBV28 and TRBJ2-2; perhaps TRBD1 as D (6 bases). The CDR3 length is 15 residues. CDR1 is MDHEN, CDR2 SYDVKM, per germline. V was clipped by 3 bases and J by 2 bases, with 10 bases between them. The CDR3 loop reads CASSLWTENTGELFF. The CDR3 DNA reads as TGTGCCAGCAGTTTGTGGACAGAAAACACCGGGGAGCTGTTTTTT.

The rearrangement uses TRBV5-4 and TRBJ1-6, with no clear D. Trimming took off 3 bases at V and 4 bases at J, with 8 bases between the two ends. This CDR3 has 14 residues. From germline, CDR1 is SGHNT and CDR2 YYREEE (reference sequence). This CDR3 reads CASSYAGYNSPLHF. The CDR3 nucleotides are TGTGCCAGCAGCTATGCCGGTTATAATTCACCCCTCCACTTT.

V is TRBV28 and J is TRBJ1-5; no clear D. The V and J ends lost 5 bases and 1 base respectively, with 12 bases between them. Germline values: CDR1 MDHEN, CDR2 SYDVKM. This CDR3 has 15 residues. CDR3 nucleotides: TGTGCCAGCAGTGCCTACTCCGGCAGCAATCAGCCCCAGCATTTT. Protein: CASSAYSGSNQPQHF.